The text below deals with one T cell receptor beta chain. The antigen is unknown. These data are taken from a study of STAT5B mutations in CD4+ large granular lymphocyte leukemia. The data were produced by immunoSEQ multiplex PCR, yet TCRdb's version contains in-frame clones alone and is incomplete. The repertoire holds 20,000 to 25,000 clones, with about 79% as singletons. Germline CDR1 reads LNHNV; CDR2 reads YYDKDF (reference sequence). The CDR3 is 14 amino acids. Trimming at V came to 8 bases and at J to 1 base, leaving 6 bases not matched to a gene. Buffy coats from healthy blood donors served as controls. Broader study findings: Main leukemic clonotypes were patient-specific, but 20% to 25% appeared at low frequency elsewhere.

The sample was CD4+ T cells from blood buffy coats. The receptor was isolated from a human donor in good health. V usage is TRBV15 and J usage is TRBJ2-5; TRBD1 aligns across 8 bases. The CDR3 coding sequence is TGTGCCACCCGACAGGGGAACACCCAAGAGACCCAGTACTTC. Translating it yields CATRQGNTQETQYF.